Listed below are T cell receptor beta chains from one sample, sequenced in a study of blood T cell repertoires in COVID-19. TCRdb's table, derived via immunoSEQ multiplex PCR, lists solely in-frame clones and lacks some. The sample includes some 100,000 clones, about 87% of them seen just once. The specimen was peripheral blood. The source is a woman aged 50 to 60 with acute or convalescent COVID-19. Each CDR3 is given with its conserved first and last residue. D genes are given only for firm matches. Clone size appears in some rows only: once, few, many, or a class for an expanded clone.

>TRBV11-3|TRBJ2-1|TRBD2|14|NA
TGTGCCAGCAGCGCGCGGGGGGGTCACAATGAGCAGTTCTTC
CASSARGGHNEQFF
>TRBV18|TRBJ1-1|NA|15|NA
TGTGCCAGCTCACCACAGGGGTCCCAGAACACTGAAGCTTTCTTT
CASSPQGSQNTEAFF
>TRBV5-1|TRBJ1-2|TRBD1|13|NA
TGCGCCAGCAGCGAACAGGGGGGATATGGCTACACCTTC
CASSEQGGYGYTF
>TRBV23-1|TRBJ1-2|TRBD1|15|once
TGCGCCAGCAGGGGGGACAGACGGTCGGTTGGGGGCTACACCTTC
CASRGDRRSVGGYTF
>TRBV20-1|TRBJ2-5|NA|11|few
TGCAGTGCGGGAGTCGTCGAGACCCAGTACTTC
CSAGVVETQYF
>TRBV28|TRBJ1-4|TRBD1|15|NA
TGTGCCAGCAGTTCCTCCGGGACAGGGAAAGGAAGAGTGTTTTTT
CASSSSGTGKGRVFF
>TRBV6-5|TRBJ1-2|NA|11|NA
TGTGCCACCGATACGTCTTTGGGCCACACCTTC
CATDTSLGHTF
>TRBV11-2|TRBJ2-7|TRBD2|15|NA
TGTGCCCGCCGGCCGGGCGGGGGGGCCGTTGGGGAGCAGTACTTC
CARRPGGGAVGEQYF
>TRBV7-6|TRBJ1-5|TRBD1|15|NA
TGTGCCAGCAGCTTAGGACAGGGGGCTAGACAGCCCCAGCATTTT
CASSLGQGARQPQHF
>TRBV11-2|TRBJ1-3|NA|15|NA
TGTGCCAGCAGCTTAGGTCAGCGGGGACGGAAAACCATATATTTT
CASSLGQRGRKTIYF
>TRBV4-1|TRBJ2-5|NA|15|NA
TGCGCCAGCAGCCCCCTAGCAGGGGTACAAGAGACCCAGTACTTC
CASSPLAGVQETQYF
>TRBV6-6|TRBJ2-1|NA|16|NA
TGTGCCAGCAGTTACCAAGGGGGGGCCGCCTACAATGAGCAGTTCTTC
CASSYQGGAAYNEQFF
>TRBV10-3|TRBJ1-4|TRBD1|16|NA
TGTGCCATCAGTGGGACAGGGGGCACGACTAATGAAAAACTGTTTTTT
CAISGTGGTTNEKLFF
>TRBV5-1|TRBJ2-1|TRBD2|16|NA
TGCGCCAGCAGCCCGGGGGCTAGCGGGGGAATAAATGAGCAGTTCTTC
CASSPGASGGINEQFF
>TRBV12-5|TRBJ1-5|TRBD1|15|few
TGTGCTAGTGGAATTGGGACAGGGGGAAGTCAGCCCCAGCATTTT
CASGIGTGGSQPQHF
>TRBV5-1|TRBJ2-3|TRBD1|15|NA
TGCGCCAGCAGCTTGGCGGGACAGGGTTCGGATACGCAGTATTTT
CASSLAGQGSDTQYF
>TRBV5-1|TRBJ2-1|TRBD1|15|NA
TGCGCCAGCAGCTTGGCCAGGGGGCCGCTGGATGAGCAGTTCTTC
CASSLARGPLDEQFF
>TRBV5-1|TRBJ1-1|NA|14|NA
TGCGCCAGCAGCTTGGACGGGGGGAACACTGAAGCTTTCTTT
CASSLDGGNTEAFF
>TRBV10-3|TRBJ2-7|TRBD1|16|NA
TGTGCCATCAGTGATCCTACGGGGCAGGGGGCAAGGGAGCAGTACTTC
CAISDPTGQGAREQYF
>TRBV27|TRBJ2-7|NA|12|NA
TGTGCCAGCGGTACTAGGGTTTACGAGCAGTACTTC
CASGTRVYEQYF
>TRBV3-1/TRBV3-2|TRBJ1-3|NA|16|NA
TGTGCCAGCAGCCAAAGAGAGGGGGTTAAAAGAAACACCATATATTTT
CASSQREGVKRNTIYF
>TRBV14|TRBJ2-5|NA|11|NA
TGTGCCAGCAGCTCCGGAGGGACCCAGTACTTC
CASSSGGTQYF
>TRBV5-1|TRBJ1-1|NA|13|NA
TGCGCCAGCAGCGCCTTACAGGGCACTGAAGCTTTCTTT
CASSALQGTEAFF
>TRBV5-4|TRBJ1-3|NA|16|NA
TGTGCCAGCAGCTTGGGTGGAGGGGCAGGTGGAAACACCATATATTTT
CASSLGGGAGGNTIYF
>TRBV7-9|TRBJ1-1|NA|11|NA
TGTGCCAGCAGCTTTGACGGGGAAGCTTTCTTT
CASSFDGEAFF
>TRBV6-5|TRBJ2-7|TRBD1|14|once
TGTGCCAGCAGTCCCGGGACAGGGAACTACGAGCAGTACTTC
CASSPGTGNYEQYF
>TRBV28|TRBJ1-3|NA|14|NA
TGTGCCAGCAGCCCGCGGGGGTTTGGAAACACCATATATTTT
CASSPRGFGNTIYF
>TRBV18|TRBJ1-6|NA|15|NA
TGTGCCAGCTCACCAGGAGGAGATTATAATTCACCCCTCCACTTT
CASSPGGDYNSPLHF
>TRBV19|TRBJ1-4|TRBD1|15|few
TGTGCCAGTAAGCCCCAGGGGGCGGGTGATGAAAAACTGTTTTTT
CASKPQGAGDEKLFF
>TRBV7-3|TRBJ1-5|NA|17|NA
TGTGCCAGCAGCTTAACGAAGTTACGGACTCCCGTTGAGGCCCAGCATTTT
CASSLTKLRTPVEAQHF
>TRBV19|TRBJ1-2|NA|16|NA
TGTGCCAGTAGTGCTACAGGGAAGACTGCTAACTATGGCTACACCTTC
CASSATGKTANYGYTF
>TRBV29-1|TRBJ2-7|NA|13|NA
TGCAGCGTACAGGGTCTCGCCTCCTACGAGCAGTACTTC
CSVQGLASYEQYF
>TRBV5-3|TRBJ1-5|NA|16|NA
TGTGCCAGAAGCTTGTGGACACAGGTTAGCAATCAGCCCCAGCATTTT
CARSLWTQVSNQPQHF
>TRBV6-2/TRBV6-3|TRBJ2-1|TRBD1|16|NA
TGTGCCAGCAGTTACCCCCCGACAGGGGGCTTGGATGAGCAGTTCTTC
CASSYPPTGGLDEQFF
>TRBV27|TRBJ1-2|TRBD1|14|NA
TGTGCCAGCAGAACCCAGGGGGCGGGCTATGGCTACACCTTC
CASRTQGAGYGYTF
>TRBV29-1|TRBJ2-7|TRBD1|15|NA
TGCAGCGTTGATCTTTCGGGACAGGGGACCTACGAGCAGTACTTC
CSVDLSGQGTYEQYF
>TRBV6-6|TRBJ1-4|NA|11|NA
TGTGCCACCGGACAGAATGAAAAACTGTTTTTT
CATGQNEKLFF
>TRBV2|TRBJ1-5|NA|14|NA
TGTGCCAGCGGGCCCGGGACACACTATCAGCCCCAGCATTTT
CASGPGTHYQPQHF
>TRBV6-6|TRBJ2-2|NA|16|NA
TGTGCCAGCAGTTACCAGAGCGCTACCCACACCGGGGAGCTGTTTTTT
CASSYQSATHTGELFF
>TRBV30|TRBJ1-1|TRBD1|14|once
TGTGCCCGGGCCGCAGGGGGCATGAACACTGAAGCTTTCTTT
CARAAGGMNTEAFF
>TRBV6-2/TRBV6-3|TRBJ1-5|TRBD1|14|NA
TGTGCCAGCAGCCAAACAGGGGATAATCAGCCCCAGCATTTT
CASSQTGDNQPQHF
>TRBV6-6|TRBJ1-5|NA|16|NA
TGTGCCAGCAGTTACTCAGTCCCGGGGGGCAATCAGCCCCAGCATTTT
CASSYSVPGGNQPQHF
>TRBV6-5|TRBJ1-2|NA|12|few
TGTGCCAGCAGTTTGACGGAGTATGGCTACACCTTC
CASSLTEYGYTF
>TRBV28|TRBJ1-6|NA|13|NA
TGTGCCAGCGAGGACAGAGATAATTCACCCCTCCACTTT
CASEDRDNSPLHF
>TRBV30|TRBJ1-1|TRBD1|16|NA
TGTGCCTGGGACAGGGGGACCCGCCTAACGGCCACTGAAGCTTTCTTT
CAWDRGTRLTATEAFF
>TRBV10-2|TRBJ2-1|NA|14|NA
TGCGCCAGCAGTGCCGGGACAAAGGGCAATGAGCAGTTCTTC
CASSAGTKGNEQFF
>TRBV10-1|TRBJ2-7|NA|14|NA
TGCGCCAGCAGTGAGTCCGGCCTCGGGACTGGGCAGTACTTC
CASSESGLGTGQYF
>TRBV9|TRBJ1-6|NA|16|NA
TGTGCCAGCAGCGTAGATGGGTCCAGGGATGATTCACCCCTCCACTTT
CASSVDGSRDDSPLHF
>TRBV10-3|TRBJ1-3|TRBD1|15|few
TGTGCCATCAGCACAGGGGGCGCGAGTGGAAACACCATATATTTT
CAISTGGASGNTIYF
>TRBV28|TRBJ1-2|NA|14|NA
TGTGCCAGCAGTTTCTCCGGGTCAGCGGGAAGATACACCTTC
CASSFSGSAGRYTF
>TRBV25-1|TRBJ1-5|NA|14|NA
TGTGCCAGCAGTGAGTCAGGGGCAGACCAGCCCCAGCATTTT
CASSESGADQPQHF
>TRBV11-1|TRBJ1-3|NA|15|NA
TGTGCCAGCAGCTTAGATGGCTTATCTGGAAACACCATATATTTT
CASSLDGLSGNTIYF
>TRBV7-3|TRBJ1-1|NA|16|few
TGTGCCAGCAGCTTAAAAATAGCCTCTATGGGACACGGACCTTTCTTT
CASSLKIASMGHGPFF
>TRBV10-3|TRBJ2-7|TRBD1|13|NA
TGTGCCATCAGGGGACAGGGCTCCTACGAGCAGTACTTC
CAIRGQGSYEQYF
>TRBV2|TRBJ1-1|TRBD1|14|NA
TGTGCCAGCAGACCCGGGACAGTGAACACTGAAGCTTTCTTT
CASRPGTVNTEAFF
>TRBV5-4|TRBJ2-7|TRBD2|17|NA
TGTGCCAGCAGCTGGGACCTTAGCGGGGGGAGCTCCTACGAGCAGTACTTC
CASSWDLSGGSSYEQYF
>TRBV2|TRBJ1-5|NA|15|once
TGTGCCAGCGGGGGAGGGGCTATTCGCAATCAGCCCCAGCATTTT
CASGGGAIRNQPQHF
>TRBV7-6|TRBJ2-2|TRBD2|19|NA
TGTGCCAGCAGCTACGGCCCCGGGACTAGCGGGGTGAACACCGGGGAGCTGTTTTTT
CASSYGPGTSGVNTGELFF
>TRBV6-5|TRBJ2-5|TRBD2|13|once
TGTGCCAGCAGTTACTTGGCTAGCGGAGAGCAGTACTTC
CASSYLASGEQYF
>TRBV2|TRBJ2-5|NA|13|NA
TGTGCCAGCAGCGAAGACATTCAAGAGACCCAGTACTTC
CASSEDIQETQYF